A selection of T cell receptor beta chains follows, all from one sample in a study of identical twins. TCRdb independently ran MiXCR on the 5' RACE reads; one entry per CDR3 protein. This sample yields a few hundred thousand distinct CDR3 sequences, of which less than 20% are seen a single time; roughly 12% belongs to the top ten. Sequencing input: naive T cells sorted from blood. The source of these receptors is a man aged 50 to 60 in good health. CDR3s include the opening cysteine and the closing phenylalanine or tryptophan. D genes are given only for firm matches. Clone size appears in some rows only: once, few, many, or a class for an expanded clone.

CDR3nt,CDR3aa,v_gene,j_gene,abundance,d_gene,len
TGCGCCAGCAGCGTGGGGGACACCCTCAACACCGGGGAGCTGTTTTTT,CASSVGDTLNTGELFF,TRBV5-1,TRBJ2-2,few,.,16
TGTGCCAGCAGCCAAGGGAGGGGGTCGATCTACGAGCAGTACTTC,CASSQGRGSIYEQYF,TRBV3-1,TRBJ2-7,.,.,15
TGTGCCAGCAGCAAAGTAAAGGCCGGGACTAGCCCATACGAGCAGTACTTC,CASSKVKAGTSPYEQYF,TRBV21-1,TRBJ2-7,.,.,17
TGTGCCAGCAGCTCAGGACAGGGGGCGAGCTCCTATAATTCACCCCTCCACTTT,CASSSGQGASSYNSPLHF,TRBV11-1,TRBJ1-6,few,TRBD1,18
TGTGCCAGCAGCTTGAGTTGGATCACAGATACGCAGTATTTT,CASSLSWITDTQYF,TRBV5-8,TRBJ2-3,many,.,14
TGTGCCAGCAGTAGGACTAGCGGGGACCACGAGCAGTACTTC,CASSRTSGDHEQYF,TRBV6-1,TRBJ2-7,many,TRBD2,14
TGTGCCAGCAGCGTAGGGCCAGGGGGCCGGACAGATACGCAGTATTTT,CASSVGPGGRTDTQYF,TRBV9,TRBJ2-3,.,TRBD1,16
TGCGCCAGCAGCTCCCGGACTAGCGGGGGGATGAACACCGGGGAGCTGTTTTTT,CASSSRTSGGMNTGELFF,TRBV5-1,TRBJ2-2,many,TRBD2,18
TGTGCCAGCAGCCGTCAAGGAGCGGGGGGTAACGACAATGAGCAGTTCTTC,CASSRQGAGGNDNEQFF,TRBV11-2,TRBJ2-1,few,TRBD2,17
TGCAGTGCCCCGACAGGGTATAGGAATCAGCCCCAGCATTTT,CSAPTGYRNQPQHF,TRBV20-1,TRBJ1-5,few,TRBD1,14
TGTGCCAGCAGGATTTATCCTGGACTGAACACTGAAGCTTTCTTT,CASRIYPGLNTEAFF,TRBV12-3/TRBV12-4,TRBJ1-1,many,.,15
TGTGCCACCAGCAGAGAGTTCCGGGCTAGCTGGAACGAGCAGTACTTC,CATSREFRASWNEQYF,TRBV15,TRBJ2-7,few,.,16
TGTGCCAGCAGTCCCCTTGGGACAGGGGGCTTTCGCAATCAGCCCCAGCATTTT,CASSPLGTGGFRNQPQHF,TRBV6-1,TRBJ1-5,.,TRBD1,18
TGTGCCACCAGCAGAGTGGAAGGGACTAGTGGGTTGAATGAGCAGTTCTTC,CATSRVEGTSGLNEQFF,TRBV15,TRBJ2-1,.,TRBD2,17
TGCGCCAGCAGCTTGGCCAGGGGGGTTAGCACAGATACGCAGTATTTT,CASSLARGVSTDTQYF,TRBV5-1,TRBJ2-3,many,.,16
TGTGCCAGCAGCCAAGAAGTAGCGGGAGCGGAGTCGGGTGAGCAGTTCTTC,CASSQEVAGAESGEQFF,TRBV4-2,TRBJ2-1,.,TRBD2,17
TGCAGTGCTAGTATTTGGGGCAATGAGCAGTTCTTC,CSASIWGNEQFF,TRBV20-1,TRBJ2-1,many,.,12
TGCAGTGCTACACCAGGGCGCGATACGCAGTATTTT,CSATPGRDTQYF,TRBV20-1,TRBJ2-3,few,.,12
TGTGCCAGCAGTCAACTGACAGGGGACACCGGGGAGCTGTTTTTT,CASSQLTGDTGELFF,TRBV28,TRBJ2-2,.,TRBD1,15
TGTGCCAGCAGTCTCACCCTCGGCAGAGGGCCTGGGGAGCTGTTTTTT,CASSLTLGRGPGELFF,TRBV27,TRBJ2-2,many,.,16
TGTGCCAGCAGCAAGACAGGGGTCGGGTCCTACGAGCAGTACTTC,CASSKTGVGSYEQYF,TRBV7-2,TRBJ2-7,.,TRBD1,15
TGTGCCAGCAGCGGGGAGCCTAACGGTGAGCAGTTCTTC,CASSGEPNGEQFF,TRBV5-6,TRBJ2-1,many,.,13
TGTGCCAGCAGCAGACGGACAGGCGCGAACACCGGGGAGCTGTTTTTT,CASSRRTGANTGELFF,TRBV9,TRBJ2-2,few,TRBD1,16
TGCGCCAGCAGCTTGGACGGTCGGGGGCAGGAAGAGACCCAGTACTTC,CASSLDGRGQEETQYF,TRBV5-1,TRBJ2-5,many,.,16
TGCGCCAGCAGCTTGGCCTCGAATAACGAGCAGTACTTC,CASSLASNNEQYF,TRBV5-1,TRBJ2-7,many,.,13
TGTGCCAGCTCACCACTTCTGGGCAGGGGAGAAAGAAATACGCAGTATTTT,CASSPLLGRGERNTQYF,TRBV18,TRBJ2-3,many,.,17
TGCAGTGCTAGAGGCTTTCGGACAGGGTTATGGACCGGGGAGCTGTTTTTT,CSARGFRTGLWTGELFF,TRBV20-1,TRBJ2-2,many,TRBD1,17
TGTGCCAGCAGCTTAGGGGGGTCACCTCCAGTGAATGAGCAGTTCTTC,CASSLGGSPPVNEQFF,TRBV7-6,TRBJ2-1,.,.,16
TGTGCCAGCAGCTTAGTAGGGCTGGAGACCCAGTACTTC,CASSLVGLETQYF,TRBV7-2,TRBJ2-5,many,.,13
TGTGCCAGCGGGTCCCAGGGATCTGGGGCCAACGTCCTGACTTTC,CASGSQGSGANVLTF,TRBV28,TRBJ2-6,.,.,15
TGCAGTGCCGAATCCAGGGACGTCGTGACCTACGAGCAGTACTTC,CSAESRDVVTYEQYF,TRBV20-1,TRBJ2-7,.,.,15
TGCAGTGCTCTAAATATTTGGGACAGTTCCTACGAGCAGTACTTC,CSALNIWDSSYEQYF,TRBV20-1,TRBJ2-7,many,TRBD1,15
TGTGCTACCAGTGGGGACAGGGGGTACGAGCAGTACTTC,CATSGDRGYEQYF,TRBV25-1,TRBJ2-7,few,TRBD1,13
TGCAGCGTTGGCCAGAATAGCAATCAGCCCCAGCATTTT,CSVGQNSNQPQHF,TRBV29-1,TRBJ1-5,many,.,13
TGTGCCAGCAGCTTACAGCGGGGCTACAATGAGCAGTTCTTC,CASSLQRGYNEQFF,TRBV5-6,TRBJ2-1,.,TRBD2,14
TGTGCCAGCAGTTACGTTGCGGCACCCGGGGTCGAGCAGTACTTC,CASSYVAAPGVEQYF,TRBV6-5,TRBJ2-7,few,.,15
TGTGCCAGCAGCTCAACCCGTCTACAGGGCCCGGGGGAAAAACTGTTTTTT,CASSSTRLQGPGEKLFF,TRBV7-9,TRBJ1-4,.,.,17
TGTGCCAGCAGCTTCACAGGGCGCGAGCAGTACTTC,CASSFTGREQYF,TRBV5-6,TRBJ2-7,many,.,12
TGTGCCAGCAGCTATGCGGGGAGTCGGGAGCAGTACTTC,CASSYAGSREQYF,TRBV7-9,TRBJ2-7,few,.,13
TGCGCCAGCAGCTCCAGCCCGAGTGAAAAGGGCTACACCTTC,CASSSSPSEKGYTF,TRBV5-1,TRBJ1-2,few,.,14
TGTGCCAGCAGTCATAGTCAGGGGGGTACTCAGCCCCAGCATTTT,CASSHSQGGTQPQHF,TRBV7-2,TRBJ1-5,.,TRBD1,15
TGTGCCAGCAGCTTGGTAGGGGCTCATAATTCACCCCTCCACTTT,CASSLVGAHNSPLHF,TRBV7-2,TRBJ1-6,few,.,15
TGCGCCAGCAGCCAAGAACTGTCCCTACCTCACGAGCAGTACTTC,CASSQELSLPHEQYF,TRBV4-3,TRBJ2-7,many,.,15
TGTGCCAGCAGTAGGGGGCCGGGCAATCAGCCCCAGCATTTT,CASSRGPGNQPQHF,TRBV7-2,TRBJ1-5,few,TRBD1,14
TGTGCCAGCGGACGGACAGGGCAGGAGACCCAGTACTTC,CASGRTGQETQYF,TRBV7-2,TRBJ2-5,few,TRBD1,13
TGTGCCAGCAGCCGACTAGCGGGAGGGAACAATGAGCAGTTCTTC,CASSRLAGGNNEQFF,TRBV6-1,TRBJ2-1,few,TRBD2,15
TGCGCCAGCAGCCCCAATCAGGGGACTTTGTTGGATACGCAGTATTTT,CASSPNQGTLLDTQYF,TRBV4-3,TRBJ2-3,few,.,16